These 26 T cell receptor beta chains share one sample of origin, sequenced in a study of shared clonotypes between healthy human individuals. Assay used: immunoSEQ multiplex PCR; TCRdb lists only in-frame clones, some missing. The table has 2 million to 2.5 million clones, just under 95% seen once. Sequenced material: naive CD4+ T cells from PBMCs. Subset of the sample: CD45RA+ positively selected. The source of these receptors is a man younger than 30 in good health. Some clones in this sample may be carry-over from other donors' samples.

There are a few counts of this clone. V is TRBV5-1 and J is TRBJ1-1, with TRBD1 identical over 7 bases. Germline values: CDR1 SGHRS, CDR2 YFSETQ. This CDR3 comprises 15 residues. V was clipped by 0 bases and J by 4 bases; unmatched bases: 6. CDR3 residues: CASSLEKGAATEAFF. The CDR3 DNA sequence: TGCGCCAGCAGCTTGGAAAAGGGGGCGGCCACTGAAGCTTTCTTT.

The chain recombines TRBV6-6 with TRBJ2-7, with D perhaps matching TRBD1 (6 bases). This CDR3 has 14 residues. V lost 0 bases and J lost 6, with 12 bases in between. CDR1 is MNHNY and CDR2 is SVGAGI in the germline V gene (reference sequence). The CDR3 reads CASSYSPGASEQYF. The CDR3 coding sequence is TGTGCCAGCAGTTACTCCCCAGGGGCTAGCGAGCAGTACTTC.

This clone was found a few times. Additional DNA sequences in this sample encode the identical CDR3. This chain links TRBV25-1 with TRBJ1-1; D uncertain. The V gene lost 4 bases and the J gene lost 0 bases, with 6 bases spanning the gap. The CDR3 totals 13 residues. Germline V gives CDR1 MGHDK, CDR2 SYGVNS. CDR3 in amino acids: CASSGQMNTEAFF. The DNA for the CDR3 is TGTGCCAGCAGTGGGCAGATGAACACTGAAGCTTTCTTT.

The chain couples TRBV2 to TRBJ2-2, with 7 bases identical to TRBD1. V lost 2 bases and J lost 8; bases outside the gene matches: 11. Germline V CDR1 and CDR2: SNHLY, FYNNEI. There are 16 residues in the CDR3. The CDR3 DNA reads as TGTGCCAGCAGTGAAACCGGGACAGCCATTCCTGGGGAGCTGTTTTTT. Encoded protein: CASSETGTAIPGELFF.

V and J are TRBV7-9 and TRBJ2-1, with TRBD2 matching over 8 bases. The CDR3 runs to 15 residues. V gave up 3 bases and J gave up 7 bases; unmatched junction bases: 8. The germline V gene encodes CDR1 SEHNR and CDR2 FQNEAQ (reference sequence). The CDR3 sequence: CASSLEGLGLNEQFF. The CDR3 region has the DNA TGTGCCAGCAGCTTGGAGGGACTAGGCCTAAATGAGCAGTTCTTC. The variable domain in full, completed from reference TRBV7-9 and TRBJ2-1, reads DTGVSQNPRHKITKRGQNVTFRCDPISEHNRLYWYRQTLGQGPEFLTYFQNEAQLEKSRLLSDRFSAERPKGSFSTLEIQRTEQGDSAMYLCASSLEGLGLNEQFFGPGTRLTVL.

This clone appeared once. V usage is TRBV6-5 and J usage is TRBJ1-4; 11 positions agree with TRBD1. Germline V lookup: CDR1 MNHEY, CDR2 SVGAGI. The CDR3 contains 15 residues. V dropped 5 bases and J dropped 7; count of bases not matched to a gene: 6. The CDR3: CASSRGQGATEKLFF. DNA for the CDR3: TGTGCCAGCAGTAGAGGACAGGGGGCTACTGAAAAACTGTTTTTT.

The chain combines TRBV7-3 with TRBJ1-1; no firm D call. Germline V gives CDR1 SGHTA, CDR2 FQGTGA. Trimming pared 5 bases from V and 2 bases from J, leaving 9 bases between. The CDR3 extends over 13 amino acids. The CDR3 DNA follows: TGTGCCAGCAGCCCGGCAGTCAACACTGAAGCTTTCTTT. Translated: CASSPAVNTEAFF.

The rearrangement joins TRBV27 to TRBJ1-3; D not certain. This CDR3 is 14 amino acids long. Trimming removed 3 bases at V and 8 bases at J, with 14 bases between. Germline V gives CDR1 MNHEY, CDR2 SMNVEV (reference sequence). CDR3 sequence reads: CASSLNWAADTIYF. In DNA form, the CDR3 reads TGTGCCAGCAGTTTGAACTGGGCAGCGGACACCATATATTTT.

The V and J genes are TRBV6-5 and TRBJ1-2; perhaps TRBD1 as D (6 bases). This CDR3 has 15 residues. The V end was cut by 4 bases, the J end by 4 bases, with 16 bases between. Germline V CDR1 and CDR2: MNHEY, SVGAGI. DNA of the CDR3: TGTGCCAGCAGTTGGGGACCGGGACAACGCTATGGCTACACCTTC. The encoded protein is CASSWGPGQRYGYTF.

The chain uses TRBV28 and TRBJ2-7; TRBD1 matches 9 bases. CDR1 and CDR2 (germline): MDHEN, SYDVKM. Trimming removed 6 bases from V and 0 bases from J; junction bases left unmatched: 12. The CDR3 has 17 residues. CDR3 in amino acids: CASSLGTGRSNSYEQYF. The CDR3 nucleotides are TGTGCCAGCAGCCTCGGGACAGGGAGATCTAACTCCTACGAGCAGTACTTC.

A few counts support this clone. V usage is TRBV5-1 and J usage is TRBJ2-5, with 7 bases aligning to TRBD1. From germline, CDR1 is SGHRS and CDR2 YFSETQ. This CDR3 region has 15 residues. V shed 0 bases, J shed 0 bases, and the junction held 2 bases outside the gene matches. CDR3: CASSLAGTDQETQYF. In DNA form, the CDR3 reads TGCGCCAGCAGCTTGGCCGGGACAGACCAAGAGACCCAGTACTTC.

The chain joins TRBV30 to TRBJ1-5; D gene ambiguous. In germline, CDR1 is GTSNPN, CDR2 SVGIG (reference sequence). V was trimmed by 4 bases and J by 4 bases, leaving 11 bases between them. CDR3 length: 13 residues. This chain's CDR3 is CAWNRSPNQPQHF. The CDR3 bases are TGTGCCTGGAACCGGAGCCCAAATCAGCCCCAGCATTTT.

The chain couples TRBV18 to TRBJ2-2, with D perhaps matching TRBD1 (5 bases). V lost 2 bases, J lost 0 bases, and 7 bases lay in between. The germline CDR1 and CDR2 sequences are KGHSH and LQKENI. The CDR3 is made up of 15 amino acids. The CDR3 DNA is TGTGCCAGCTCACCAGTCAGGGCGAACACCGGGGAGCTGTTTTTT. This translates into CASSPVRANTGELFF.

The chain couples TRBV2 to TRBJ2-3; D not certain. Per germline, CDR1 SNHLY and CDR2 FYNNEI. This CDR3 spans 11 amino acids. V dropped 5 bases and J dropped 4 bases, with 4 bases sitting between them. This CDR3 reads CASSRADTQYF. The CDR3 DNA sequence: TGTGCCAGCAGTCGAGCAGATACGCAGTATTTT.

The chain recombines TRBV11-3 with TRBJ1-1; D is perhaps TRBD1 (6 bases). This CDR3 region has 13 residues. From germline, CDR1 is SGHNT and CDR2 YENEEA. V shed 3 bases and J shed 3 bases, with 8 bases lying between them. The CDR3, as DNA: TGTGCCAGCAGCTTCAGGGGTTACACTGAAGCTTTCTTT. This gives the protein CASSFRGYTEAFF.

The chain combines TRBV6-6 with TRBJ2-5; no clear D gene. Germline CDR1 reads MNHNY; CDR2 reads SVGAGI (reference sequence). The CDR3 spans 16 residues. V shed 7 bases and J shed 2 bases, with 20 bases lying between them. DNA for the CDR3: TGTGCCAGCAACAAGTGGGGTCGACGAAAACAAGAGACCCAGTACTTC. Protein: CASNKWGRRKQETQYF.

This chain uses TRBV30 with TRBJ2-5, with 9 bases aligning to TRBD2. CDR1 and CDR2 (germline): GTSNPN, SVGIG (reference sequence). V shed 2 bases and J 5 bases; nucleotides not matched to a gene: 6. CDR3 length: 14 amino acids. DNA of the CDR3: TGTGCCTGGAGTAAGGGACTAGCTGTGGAGACCCAGTACTTC. Its translation is CAWSKGLAVETQYF.

The chain combines TRBV25-1 with TRBJ1-3, with D hard to call. Trimming stripped 6 bases from V and 2 bases from J, with 14 bases between. The CDR3 is 15 amino acids. Per the germline V gene, CDR1 is MGHDK and CDR2 is SYGVNS. The CDR3: CASSGDGYPGNTIYF. CDR3 nucleotide sequence: TGTGCCAGCAGCGGAGACGGATACCCTGGAAACACCATATATTTT.

The chain combines TRBV5-4 with TRBJ2-1; a weak D match, TRBD1 (7 bases). V lost 9 bases to trimming and J lost 4 bases, with 20 bases between them. CDR1 and CDR2 (germline): SGHNT, YYREEE (reference sequence). This CDR3 spans 15 amino acids. For the CDR3, the DNA is TGTGCCACCCCCTTGGAGGGGGCGCAGTACAATGAGCAGTTCTTC. Its protein is CATPLEGAQYNEQFF.

This clone was detected a few times. This same CDR3 is encoded by further DNA sequences in the sample. The CDR3 is CASSPPGLYEQYF. CDR3 DNA: TGTGCCAGCTCACCACCGGGGTTGTACGAGCAGTACTTC. The V and J genes are TRBV18 and TRBJ2-7, with D hard to call. Per germline, CDR1 KGHSH and CDR2 LQKENI. The germline V and J ends were trimmed by 0 bases and 4 bases, with 7 bases remaining between them. The CDR3 consists of 13 residues.

This chain connects TRBV11-2 to TRBJ1-1; D gene unclear. The CDR3 runs to 11 residues. Trimming stripped 3 bases from V and 11 bases from J, with 10 bases between. Germline assignment: CDR1 SGHAT and CDR2 FQNNGV. CDR3 sequence reads: CASSFTQKAFF. The CDR3 DNA follows: TGTGCCAGCAGCTTTACCCAAAAGGCTTTCTTT. Full variable domain (missing parts from reference TRBV11-2 and TRBJ1-1): EAGVAQSPRYKIIEKRQSVAFWCNPISGHATLYWYQQILGQGPKLLIQFQNNGVVDDSQLPKDRFSAERLKGVDSTLKIQPAKLEDSAVYLCASSFTQKAFFGQGTRLTVV.

The rearrangement joins TRBV5-1 to TRBJ2-3; 7 bases match TRBD2. The CDR3 has 11 amino acids. Looked up from germline, CDR1 is SGHRS and CDR2 is YFSETQ. The trim removed 0 bases at V and 13 bases at J, leaving 2 bases unmatched. This CDR3 reads CASSLGGLEYF. The CDR3 DNA reads as TGCGCCAGCAGCTTGGGAGGACTAGAGTATTTT.

J is TRBJ2-5 and V is TRBV5-1, with 9 bases fitting TRBD2. This CDR3 comprises 15 residues. Germline V CDR1 and CDR2: SGHRS, YFSETQ. Trimming removed 0 bases from V and 2 bases from J; junction bases left unmatched: 2. The CDR3 DNA reads as TGCGCCAGCAGCTTGGAGACTAGCGGACAAGAGACCCAGTACTTC. Amino acids: CASSLETSGQETQYF. Complete variable domain (other parts from reference TRBV5-1 and TRBJ2-5): KAGVTQTPRYLIKTRGQQVTLSCSPISGHRSVSWYQQTPGQGLQFLFEYFSETQRNKGNFPGRFSGRQFSNSRSEMNVSTLELGDSALYLCASSLETSGQETQYFGPGTRLLVL.

This clone has a handful of counts. The V call is TRBV4-1, the J call TRBJ1-4, with 10 positions matching TRBD1. Losses at the gene ends were 2 bases for V and 8 bases for J; bases not matched to a gene: 5. CDR1 is MGHRA, CDR2 YSYEKL, per germline. This CDR3 region has 15 residues. This chain's CDR3 is CASSQPGTGAEKLFF. DNA for the CDR3: TGCGCCAGCAGCCAACCCGGGACAGGGGCGGAAAAACTGTTTTTT.

The chain employs TRBV6-1 and TRBJ2-2, with 7 bases aligning to TRBD1. CDR1 and CDR2 from the germline V gene are MNHNS and SASEGT. This CDR3 contains 13 residues. The V and J ends lost 6 bases and 7 bases, in that order; junction bases with no gene match: 5. In nucleotides, the CDR3 is TGTGCCAGCAGCAACGACAGGGTCGGGGAGCTGTTTTTT. Residues: CASSNDRVGELFF.

DNA of the CDR3: TGTGCCAGCAGGCGGACAGGGGGCAGGGGGCAGCCCCAGCATTTT. Encoded protein: CASRRTGGRGQPQHF. V gene TRBV5-8 combines with J gene TRBJ1-5; 11 bases are a match to TRBD1. The CDR3 length is 15 residues. With V trimmed by 5 bases and J by 7 bases, 8 bases remained unmatched. In germline, CDR1 is SGHTS, CDR2 YDEGEE.